This TCR beta chain is drawn from a study of blood T cell repertoires in COVID-19. Study overall: Nucleic acid was either cDNA or gDNA, and it came from T cells, B-cell-depleted T cells, or PBMCs.

Sequencing used immunoSEQ multiplex PCR; TCRdb keeps in-frame clones, though not all of them. Here the sample spans 61,000 or so clones, about 91% being singletons. This clone occurred once. After removal of 5 bases from V and 2 bases from J, the junction contained 5 bases not matched to a gene. The CDR3 totals 17 residues. From germline, CDR1 is SNHLY and CDR2 FYNNEI. This sequence joins TRBV2 and TRBJ2-2; 13 bases fit TRBD2. Sequencing used peripheral blood. The sequence came from a woman of 80 years or more with active COVID-19. The CDR3 sequence: CASSRTSGGPNTGELFF. CDR3 DNA: TGTGCCAGCAGTCGGACTAGCGGGGGCCCTAACACCGGGGAGCTGTTTTTT.